Listed below are T cell receptor beta chains from one sample, sequenced in a study of identical twins. TCRdb reprocessed the 5' RACE reads with MiXCR, giving one entry per CDR3 protein. This sample has about 260,000 distinct CDR3 sequences, with approximately 7% found just once. The sample was also reused in another study, on yellow fever vaccine responses in identical twins.

The sequenced material came from memory (CD45RO+) T cells sorted from blood. The source of these receptors is a woman between 18 and 29 years old in good health. Each CDR3 is given with its conserved first and last residue. D genes are given only for firm matches. Clone sizes are given selectively: once, few, many, or a class where the clone is expanded.

abundance: many; d_gene: NA; j_gene: TRBJ2-1; v_gene: TRBV7-6; CDR3aa: CASSLVGTSTNEQFF; CDR3nt: TGTGCCAGCAGCTTAGTTGGGACTTCCACTAATGAGCAGTTCTTC
abundance: few; d_gene: NA; j_gene: TRBJ2-5; v_gene: TRBV6-1; CDR3aa: CASRPGKTGETQYF; CDR3nt: TGTGCCAGCAGGCCTGGAAAGACCGGGGAGACCCAGTACTTC
abundance: few; d_gene: NA; j_gene: TRBJ2-3; v_gene: TRBV28; CDR3aa: CASSQRGGRDTQYF; CDR3nt: TGTGCCAGCAGCCAAAGGGGGGGGCGAGATACGCAGTATTTT
abundance: NA; d_gene: TRBD1; j_gene: TRBJ2-1; v_gene: TRBV5-1; CDR3aa: CASSLGAGGAYNEQFF; CDR3nt: TGCGCCAGCAGCTTGGGGGCAGGGGGCGCGTACAATGAGCAGTTCTTC
abundance: many; d_gene: NA; j_gene: TRBJ1-5; v_gene: TRBV7-8; CDR3aa: CASSFLMGNQPQHF; CDR3nt: TGTGCCAGCAGCTTTTTGATGGGCAATCAGCCCCAGCATTTT
abundance: NA; d_gene: TRBD2; j_gene: TRBJ2-5; v_gene: TRBV27; CDR3aa: CASGGISGRRETQYF; CDR3nt: TGTGCCAGCGGGGGGATCAGCGGGAGGCGGGAGACCCAGTACTTC
abundance: NA; d_gene: TRBD2; j_gene: TRBJ2-1; v_gene: TRBV7-9; CDR3aa: CASSLLAGGIYNEQFF; CDR3nt: TGTGCCAGCAGCTTACTAGCGGGAGGGATATACAATGAGCAGTTCTTC
abundance: many; d_gene: NA; j_gene: TRBJ2-1; v_gene: TRBV7-9; CDR3aa: CASSLASTGEQFF; CDR3nt: TGTGCCAGCAGCTTAGCTAGTACGGGTGAGCAGTTCTTC
abundance: many; d_gene: NA; j_gene: TRBJ2-7; v_gene: TRBV27; CDR3aa: CASSPTEQGRYEQYF; CDR3nt: TGTGCCAGCAGTCCGACAGAACAGGGTCGGTACGAGCAGTACTTC
abundance: NA; d_gene: NA; j_gene: TRBJ2-1; v_gene: TRBV11-2; CDR3aa: CASSLGRTTTPTEEQFF; CDR3nt: TGTGCCAGCAGCTTGGGGAGGACAACTACTCCCACGGAGGAGCAGTTCTTC
abundance: many; d_gene: NA; j_gene: TRBJ2-3; v_gene: TRBV20-1; CDR3aa: CSASRDTGTDTQYF; CDR3nt: TGCAGTGCTAGCCGGGACACCGGCACAGATACGCAGTATTTT
abundance: NA; d_gene: TRBD1; j_gene: TRBJ2-1; v_gene: TRBV5-1; CDR3aa: CASSLGQGYNKQFF; CDR3nt: TGCGCCAGCAGCTTGGGACAGGGGTACAATAAGCAGTTCTTC
abundance: many; d_gene: TRBD1; j_gene: TRBJ2-1; v_gene: TRBV5-1; CDR3aa: CASSFGGTGGSYNEQFF; CDR3nt: TGCGCCAGCAGCTTTGGGGGGACAGGGGGCTCCTACAATGAGCAGTTCTTC
abundance: few; d_gene: TRBD2; j_gene: TRBJ2-4; v_gene: TRBV5-5; CDR3aa: CASSWKAGGPENIQYF; CDR3nt: TGTGCCAGCAGCTGGAAAGCGGGAGGGCCGGAAAACATTCAGTACTTC
abundance: NA; d_gene: NA; j_gene: TRBJ2-3; v_gene: TRBV20-1; CDR3aa: CCAQPTPGSAADTQYF; CDR3nt: TGCTGTGCTCAGCCGACCCCAGGGAGCGCTGCAGATACGCAGTATTTT
abundance: many; d_gene: NA; j_gene: TRBJ2-1; v_gene: TRBV10-3; CDR3aa: CAISESRGLNEQFF; CDR3nt: TGTGCCATCAGTGAGTCGCGAGGGCTGAATGAGCAGTTCTTC
abundance: NA; d_gene: NA; j_gene: TRBJ2-1; v_gene: TRBV20-1; CDR3aa: CSVKTVDEQFF; CDR3nt: TGCAGTGTCAAGACCGTAGATGAGCAGTTCTTC
abundance: few; d_gene: NA; j_gene: TRBJ1-4; v_gene: TRBV20-1; CDR3aa: CSARFATNEKLFF; CDR3nt: TGCAGTGCTAGATTCGCAACTAATGAAAAACTGTTTTTT
abundance: NA; d_gene: NA; j_gene: TRBJ1-1; v_gene: TRBV6-1; CDR3aa: CASSVSLGNTEAFF; CDR3nt: TGTGCCAGCAGCGTGAGTCTCGGGAACACTGAAGCTTTCTTT
abundance: many; d_gene: NA; j_gene: TRBJ1-5; v_gene: TRBV12-3/TRBV12-4; CDR3aa: CASSLGGYSNQPQHF; CDR3nt: TGTGCCAGCAGTTTAGGGGGATATAGCAATCAGCCCCAGCATTTT
abundance: NA; d_gene: NA; j_gene: TRBJ2-1; v_gene: TRBV6-1; CDR3aa: CASSKQFSSYNEQFF; CDR3nt: TGTGCCAGCAGCAAACAGTTTAGCTCCTACAATGAGCAGTTCTTC
abundance: few; d_gene: NA; j_gene: TRBJ1-1; v_gene: TRBV6-5; CDR3aa: CASSSPSSGAFF; CDR3nt: TGTGCCAGCAGTTCCCCGTCCTCCGGGGCTTTCTTT
abundance: NA; d_gene: NA; j_gene: TRBJ2-5; v_gene: TRBV3-1; CDR3aa: CASSQGRYETQYF; CDR3nt: TGTGCCAGCAGCCAGGGTCGTTATGAGACCCAGTACTTC
abundance: few; d_gene: NA; j_gene: TRBJ2-3; v_gene: TRBV7-2; CDR3aa: CASSPLGISTDTQYF; CDR3nt: TGTGCCAGCAGCCCTCTGGGCATTAGCACAGATACGCAGTATTTT
abundance: few; d_gene: TRBD2; j_gene: TRBJ2-7; v_gene: TRBV11-2; CDR3aa: CASVEGTSGYEQYF; CDR3nt: TGTGCCAGCGTCGAAGGGACTAGCGGATACGAGCAGTACTTC
abundance: few; d_gene: TRBD1; j_gene: TRBJ2-1; v_gene: TRBV5-4; CDR3aa: CASSLPGTGNEQFF; CDR3nt: TGTGCCAGCAGCCTACCCGGGACAGGCAATGAGCAGTTCTTC
abundance: many; d_gene: NA; j_gene: TRBJ2-7; v_gene: TRBV20-1; CDR3aa: CSASQVYEQYF; CDR3nt: TGCAGTGCTTCTCAGGTCTACGAGCAGTACTTC
abundance: many; d_gene: NA; j_gene: TRBJ2-1; v_gene: TRBV12-3/TRBV12-4; CDR3aa: CASTRRAEVYNEQFF; CDR3nt: TGTGCCAGCACCCGGAGGGCCGAAGTTTACAATGAGCAGTTCTTC
abundance: few; d_gene: NA; j_gene: TRBJ2-3; v_gene: TRBV20-1; CDR3aa: CSARARFAEDTQYF; CDR3nt: TGCAGTGCTAGAGCCCGCTTCGCGGAAGATACGCAGTATTTT
abundance: NA; d_gene: TRBD1; j_gene: TRBJ2-7; v_gene: TRBV6-1; CDR3aa: CASRTNDRGRAEQYF; CDR3nt: TGTGCCAGCAGAACAAACGACAGGGGTAGGGCCGAGCAGTACTTC
abundance: many; d_gene: NA; j_gene: TRBJ2-1; v_gene: TRBV10-3; CDR3aa: CAISETLNGEDNEQFF; CDR3nt: TGTGCCATCAGTGAGACTCTAAACGGGGAAGACAATGAGCAGTTCTTC
abundance: many; d_gene: NA; j_gene: TRBJ2-1; v_gene: TRBV15; CDR3aa: CATSNYNEQFF; CDR3nt: TGTGCCACCAGCAACTACAATGAGCAGTTCTTC
abundance: few; d_gene: TRBD1; j_gene: TRBJ2-2; v_gene: TRBV13; CDR3aa: CASSPRGLGELFF; CDR3nt: TGTGCCAGCAGTCCCAGGGGGCTCGGGGAGCTGTTTTTT
abundance: few; d_gene: NA; j_gene: TRBJ1-4; v_gene: TRBV28; CDR3aa: CASSLGGDEKLFF; CDR3nt: TGTGCCAGCAGTTTGGGCGGCGATGAAAAACTGTTTTTT
abundance: many; d_gene: NA; j_gene: TRBJ2-6; v_gene: TRBV4-2; CDR3aa: CASSQDGQGMGANVLTF; CDR3nt: TGTGCCAGCAGCCAAGATGGGCAGGGTATGGGGGCCAACGTCCTGACTTTC
abundance: many; d_gene: NA; j_gene: TRBJ2-5; v_gene: TRBV25-1; CDR3aa: CASSEMGAETQYF; CDR3nt: TGTGCCAGCAGTGAGATGGGGGCAGAGACCCAGTACTTC
abundance: few; d_gene: NA; j_gene: TRBJ2-1; v_gene: TRBV2; CDR3aa: CASRTAGTLGPYNEQFF; CDR3nt: TGTGCCAGCAGGACCGCGGGGACACTGGGGCCCTACAATGAGCAGTTCTTC
abundance: few; d_gene: NA; j_gene: TRBJ1-5; v_gene: TRBV3-1; CDR3aa: CASSQSTVSNQPQHF; CDR3nt: TGTGCCAGCAGCCAATCGACAGTTAGCAATCAGCCCCAGCATTTT
abundance: many; d_gene: NA; j_gene: TRBJ1-5; v_gene: TRBV10-3; CDR3aa: CAITTDRTGDYSNQPQHF; CDR3nt: TGTGCCATCACCACGGACCGGACGGGAGACTATAGCAATCAGCCCCAGCATTTT
abundance: many; d_gene: NA; j_gene: TRBJ1-1; v_gene: TRBV6-5; CDR3aa: CASSGGVEAFF; CDR3nt: TGTGCCAGCAGCGGTGGGGTTGAAGCTTTCTTT
abundance: many; d_gene: NA; j_gene: TRBJ2-1; v_gene: TRBV2; CDR3aa: CASRGGTSYNEQFF; CDR3nt: TGTGCCAGCAGAGGAGGGACCTCCTACAATGAGCAGTTCTTC
abundance: NA; d_gene: NA; j_gene: TRBJ2-7; v_gene: TRBV20-1; CDR3aa: CSAIFPRGSSYEQYF; CDR3nt: TGCAGTGCTATCTTCCCGAGGGGGAGCTCCTACGAGCAGTACTTC
abundance: NA; d_gene: TRBD1; j_gene: TRBJ2-5; v_gene: TRBV15; CDR3aa: CATSRDDEDREIQETQYF; CDR3nt: TGTGCCACCAGCAGAGATGATGAGGACAGGGAAATCCAAGAGACCCAGTACTTC
abundance: NA; d_gene: TRBD2; j_gene: TRBJ2-1; v_gene: TRBV20-1; CDR3aa: CSATGLAGGPYNEQFF; CDR3nt: TGCAGTGCTACCGGACTAGCGGGGGGGCCTTACAATGAGCAGTTCTTC
abundance: many; d_gene: NA; j_gene: TRBJ1-4; v_gene: TRBV20-1; CDR3aa: CSARHPGSTNEKLFF; CDR3nt: TGCAGTGCTAGACACCCGGGATCAACTAATGAAAAACTGTTTTTT
abundance: few; d_gene: NA; j_gene: TRBJ2-1; v_gene: TRBV6-4; CDR3aa: CASSDSREPHNEQFF; CDR3nt: TGTGCCAGCAGTGATAGCCGGGAACCCCACAATGAGCAGTTCTTC
abundance: many; d_gene: NA; j_gene: TRBJ2-1; v_gene: TRBV20-1; CDR3aa: CSARFSYNEQFF; CDR3nt: TGCAGTGCTAGATTCTCCTACAATGAGCAGTTCTTC
abundance: NA; d_gene: TRBD1; j_gene: TRBJ1-2; v_gene: TRBV11-1; CDR3aa: CASSLSGRGDRTTHLYGYTF; CDR3nt: TGTGCCAGCAGCTTATCGGGGAGGGGGGACAGAACGACGCACCTCTATGGCTACACCTTC
abundance: few; d_gene: NA; j_gene: TRBJ2-5; v_gene: TRBV5-6; CDR3aa: CASSFIEQETQYF; CDR3nt: TGTGCCAGCAGCTTTATTGAGCAAGAGACCCAGTACTTC
abundance: NA; d_gene: NA; j_gene: TRBJ2-7; v_gene: TRBV4-1; CDR3aa: CASSPGPPGLFPYEQYF; CDR3nt: TGCGCCAGCAGCCCAGGGCCCCCCGGGCTCTTCCCCTACGAGCAGTACTTC
abundance: many; d_gene: NA; j_gene: TRBJ2-7; v_gene: TRBV3-1; CDR3aa: CASSQATYEQYF; CDR3nt: TGTGCCAGCAGCCAAGCGACCTACGAGCAGTACTTC
abundance: few; d_gene: TRBD1; j_gene: TRBJ2-1; v_gene: TRBV10-1; CDR3aa: CASSREGATYNEQFF; CDR3nt: TGCGCCAGCAGTCGAGAGGGGGCTACCTACAATGAGCAGTTCTTC
abundance: many; d_gene: NA; j_gene: TRBJ2-3; v_gene: TRBV12-3/TRBV12-4; CDR3aa: CASRIGGAGADTQYF; CDR3nt: TGTGCCAGCAGAATAGGGGGGGCCGGGGCAGATACGCAGTATTTT
abundance: NA; d_gene: TRBD2; j_gene: TRBJ2-7; v_gene: TRBV5-1; CDR3aa: CASSLADPGGGYEQYF; CDR3nt: TGCGCCAGCAGCTTGGCCGACCCGGGAGGGGGGTACGAGCAGTACTTC
abundance: few; d_gene: NA; j_gene: TRBJ2-2; v_gene: TRBV7-6; CDR3aa: CASSPHGPPNTGELFF; CDR3nt: TGTGCCAGCAGCCCCCATGGGCCCCCGAACACCGGGGAGCTGTTTTTT
abundance: many; d_gene: NA; j_gene: TRBJ2-7; v_gene: TRBV7-9; CDR3aa: CASSADRLSYEQYF; CDR3nt: TGTGCCAGCAGCGCAGACAGACTATCCTACGAGCAGTACTTC